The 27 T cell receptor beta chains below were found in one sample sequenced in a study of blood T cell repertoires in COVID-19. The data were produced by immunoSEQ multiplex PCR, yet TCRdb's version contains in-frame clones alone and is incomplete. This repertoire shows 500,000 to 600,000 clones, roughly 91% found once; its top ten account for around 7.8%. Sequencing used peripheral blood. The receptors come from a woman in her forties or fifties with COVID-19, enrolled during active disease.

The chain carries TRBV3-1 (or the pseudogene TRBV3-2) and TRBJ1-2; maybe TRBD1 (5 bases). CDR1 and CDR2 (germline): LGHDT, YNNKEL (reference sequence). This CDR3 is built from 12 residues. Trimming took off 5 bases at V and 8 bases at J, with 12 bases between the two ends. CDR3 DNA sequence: TGTGCCAGCAGCGAACCAGGGTACGGCTACACCTTC. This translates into CASSEPGYGYTF.

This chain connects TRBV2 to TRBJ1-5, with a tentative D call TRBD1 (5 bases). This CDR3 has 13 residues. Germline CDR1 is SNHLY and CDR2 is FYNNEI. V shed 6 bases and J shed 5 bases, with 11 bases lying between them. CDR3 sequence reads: CASRRGGDQPQHF. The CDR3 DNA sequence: TGTGCCAGCAGGAGGGGAGGAGATCAGCCCCAGCATTTT.

In nucleotides, the CDR3 is TGTGCCAGCACCCGGGGGTCCAGGGCGGAATCACCCCTCCACTTT. This gives the protein CASTRGSRAESPLHF. The chain combines TRBV2 with TRBJ1-6, with D perhaps matching TRBD1 (5 bases). This CDR3 is built from 15 residues. In germline, CDR1 is SNHLY, CDR2 FYNNEI. V lost 7 bases and J lost 10, with 20 bases in between. Drawing the rest from reference TRBV2 and TRBJ1-6, the complete variable domain is EPEVTQTPSHQVTQMGQEVILRCVPISNHLYFYWYRQILGQKVEFLVSFYNNEISEKSEIFDDQFSVERPDGSNFTLKIRSTKLEDSAMYFCASTRGSRAESPLHFGNGTRLTVT.

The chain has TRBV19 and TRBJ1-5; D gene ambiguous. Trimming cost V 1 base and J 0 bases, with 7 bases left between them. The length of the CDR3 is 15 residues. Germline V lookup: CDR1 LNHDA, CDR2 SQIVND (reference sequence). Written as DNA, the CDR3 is TGTGCCAGTAGTATAGGGCAGTATAGCAATCAGCCCCAGCATTTT. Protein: CASSIGQYSNQPQHF.

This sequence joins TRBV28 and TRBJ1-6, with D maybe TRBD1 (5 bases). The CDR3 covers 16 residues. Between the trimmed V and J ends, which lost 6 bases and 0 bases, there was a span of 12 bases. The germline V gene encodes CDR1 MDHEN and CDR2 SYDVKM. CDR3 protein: CASRRTGSSYNSPLHF. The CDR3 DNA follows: TGTGCCAGCAGGCGAACAGGAAGCTCCTATAATTCACCCCTCCACTTT.

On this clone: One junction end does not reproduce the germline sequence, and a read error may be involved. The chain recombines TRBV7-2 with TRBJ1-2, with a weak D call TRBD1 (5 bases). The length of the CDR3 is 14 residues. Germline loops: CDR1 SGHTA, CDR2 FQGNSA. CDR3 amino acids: CASRSIRGAYDYTF. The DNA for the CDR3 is TGTGCCAGCAGGTCCATACGTGGGGCTTATGACTACACCTTC.

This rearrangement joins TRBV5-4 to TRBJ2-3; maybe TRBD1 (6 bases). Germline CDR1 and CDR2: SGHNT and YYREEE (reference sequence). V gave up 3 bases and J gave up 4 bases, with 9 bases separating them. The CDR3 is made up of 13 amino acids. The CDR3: CASSWGLADTQYF. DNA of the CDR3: TGTGCCAGCAGCTGGGGGCTGGCAGATACGCAGTATTTT.

This chain's CDR3 is CASSFPTGTGYSSYNSPLHF. The CDR3, as DNA: TGTGCCAGCAGCTTTCCGACAGGAACAGGATATAGCTCCTATAATTCACCCCTCCACTTT. The gene calls are TRBV7-8 and TRBJ1-6, with D perhaps TRBD1 (6 bases). V lost 3 bases and J lost 0, with 21 bases in between. This CDR3 has 20 residues. Germline V gives CDR1 SGHVS, CDR2 FQNEAQ.

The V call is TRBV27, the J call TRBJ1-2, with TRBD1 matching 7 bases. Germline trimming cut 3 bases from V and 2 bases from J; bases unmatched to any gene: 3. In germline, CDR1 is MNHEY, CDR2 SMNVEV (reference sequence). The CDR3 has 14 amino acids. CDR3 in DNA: TGTGCCAGCAGTTTGGGGACAGCCAACTATGGCTACACCTTC. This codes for CASSLGTANYGYTF.

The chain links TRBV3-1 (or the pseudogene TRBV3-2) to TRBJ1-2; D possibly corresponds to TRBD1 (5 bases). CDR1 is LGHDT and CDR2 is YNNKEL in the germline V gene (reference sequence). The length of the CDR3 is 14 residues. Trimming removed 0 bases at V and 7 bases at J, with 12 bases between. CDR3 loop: CASSQDLGQGGYTF. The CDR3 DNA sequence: TGTGCCAGCAGCCAAGATTTAGGCCAGGGTGGCTACACCTTC.

The CDR3 is CSVADSSDTEAFF. Here the CDR3 DNA reads TGCAGCGTTGCCGACTCCTCCGACACTGAAGCTTTCTTT. The chain carries TRBV29-1 and TRBJ1-1; no clear D gene. V was shortened by 4 bases and J by 3 bases, with 12 bases between the two germline ends. The germline V gene has CDR1 SQVTM and CDR2 ANQGSEA. The CDR3 has 13 amino acids.

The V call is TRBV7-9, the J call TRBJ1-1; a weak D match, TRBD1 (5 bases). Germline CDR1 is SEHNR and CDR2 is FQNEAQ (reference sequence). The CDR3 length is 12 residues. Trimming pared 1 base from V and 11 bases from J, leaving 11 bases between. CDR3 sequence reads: CASSLVGGTAFF. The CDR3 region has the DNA TGTGCCAGCAGCTTAGTAGGAGGGACGGCTTTCTTT.

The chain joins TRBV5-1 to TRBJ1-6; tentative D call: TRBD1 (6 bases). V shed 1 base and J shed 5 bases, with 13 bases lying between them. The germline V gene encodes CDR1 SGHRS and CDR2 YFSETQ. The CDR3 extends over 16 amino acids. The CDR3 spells CASSLKQTGDNSPLHF. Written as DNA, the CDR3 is TGCGCCAGCAGCTTGAAACAGACAGGAGATAATTCACCCCTCCACTTT.

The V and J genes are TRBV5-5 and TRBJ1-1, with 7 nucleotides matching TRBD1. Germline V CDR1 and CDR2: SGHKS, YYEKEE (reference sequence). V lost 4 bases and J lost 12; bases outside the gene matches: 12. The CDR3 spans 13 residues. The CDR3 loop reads CASSRPGGGTTFF. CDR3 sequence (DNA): TGTGCCAGCAGCCGCCCGGGAGGGGGCACGACTTTCTTT.

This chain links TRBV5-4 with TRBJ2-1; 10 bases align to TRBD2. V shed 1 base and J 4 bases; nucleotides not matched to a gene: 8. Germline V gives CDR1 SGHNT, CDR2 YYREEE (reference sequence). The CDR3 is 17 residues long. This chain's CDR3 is CASSLTSGGAGYNEQFF. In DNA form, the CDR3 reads TGTGCCAGCAGCTTGACCAGCGGGGGGGCGGGTTACAATGAGCAGTTCTTC. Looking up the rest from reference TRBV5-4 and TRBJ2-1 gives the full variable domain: ETGVTQSPTHLIKTRGQQVTLRCSSQSGHNTVSWYQQALGQGPQFIFQYYREEENGRGNFPPRFSGLQFPNYSSELNVNALELDDSALYLCASSLTSGGAGYNEQFFGPGTRLTVL.

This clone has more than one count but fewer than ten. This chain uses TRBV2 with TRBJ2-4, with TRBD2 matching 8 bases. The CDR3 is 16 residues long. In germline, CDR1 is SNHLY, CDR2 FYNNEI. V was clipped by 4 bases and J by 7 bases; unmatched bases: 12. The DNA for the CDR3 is TGTGCCAGCAGTGCCGGGGGGGGTATTAAAAGGAACATTCAGTACTTC. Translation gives CASSAGGGIKRNIQYF.

Here the CDR3 DNA reads TGCGCCAGCAGCTTGGGACTAGCGGGGGGCGTTGTGGGAGATACGCAGTATTTT. Encoded protein: CASSLGLAGGVVGDTQYF. The chain carries TRBV5-1 and TRBJ2-3, with TRBD2 matching over 13 bases. CDR3 length: 18 residues. V shed 0 bases, J shed 5 bases, and the junction held 9 bases outside the gene matches. Per the germline V gene, CDR1 is SGHRS and CDR2 is YFSETQ.

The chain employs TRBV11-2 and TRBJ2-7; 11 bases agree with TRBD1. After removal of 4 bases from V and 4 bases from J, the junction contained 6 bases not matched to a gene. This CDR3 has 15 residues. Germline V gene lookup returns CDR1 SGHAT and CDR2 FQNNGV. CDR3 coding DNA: TGTGCCAGCAGCTCCCTTGGGACAGGGGGGTACGAGCAGTACTTC. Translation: CASSSLGTGGYEQYF. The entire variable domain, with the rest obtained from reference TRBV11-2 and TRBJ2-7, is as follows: EAGVAQSPRYKIIEKRQSVAFWCNPISGHATLYWYQQILGQGPKLLIQFQNNGVVDDSQLPKDRFSAERLKGVDSTLKIQPAKLEDSAVYLCASSSLGTGGYEQYFGPGTRLTVT.

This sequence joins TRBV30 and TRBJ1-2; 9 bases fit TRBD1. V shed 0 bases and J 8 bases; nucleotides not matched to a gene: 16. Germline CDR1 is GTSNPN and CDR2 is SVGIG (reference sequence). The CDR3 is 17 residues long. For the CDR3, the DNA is TGTGCCTGGAGTGTAATCCCCCGGGACAGGGCGCGGGGAGGCTACACCTTC. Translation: CAWSVIPRDRARGGYTF.

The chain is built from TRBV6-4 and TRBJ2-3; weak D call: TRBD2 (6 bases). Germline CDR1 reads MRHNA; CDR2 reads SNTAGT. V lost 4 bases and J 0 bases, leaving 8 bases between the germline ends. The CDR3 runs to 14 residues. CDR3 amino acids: CASSVGRSTDTQYF. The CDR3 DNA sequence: TGTGCCAGCAGTGTGGGGAGGAGCACAGATACGCAGTATTTT.

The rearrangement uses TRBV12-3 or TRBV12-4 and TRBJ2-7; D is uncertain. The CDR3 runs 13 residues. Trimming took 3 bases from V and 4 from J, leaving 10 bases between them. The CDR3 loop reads CASSLAQSYEQYF. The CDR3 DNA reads TGTGCCAGCAGTTTGGCCCAATCTTACGAGCAGTACTTC.

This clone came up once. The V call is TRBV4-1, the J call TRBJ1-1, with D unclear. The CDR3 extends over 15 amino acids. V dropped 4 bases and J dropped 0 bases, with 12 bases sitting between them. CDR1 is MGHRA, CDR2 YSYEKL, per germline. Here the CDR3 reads CASSLRGGLNTEAFF. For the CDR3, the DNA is TGCGCCAGCAGCCTGAGAGGAGGGTTGAACACTGAAGCTTTCTTT.

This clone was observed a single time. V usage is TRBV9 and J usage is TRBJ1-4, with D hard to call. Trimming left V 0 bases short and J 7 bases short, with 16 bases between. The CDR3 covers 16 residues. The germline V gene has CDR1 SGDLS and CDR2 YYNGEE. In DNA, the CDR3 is TGTGCCAGCAGCGTAGGTCTAAGGTTCGCGGGTGAAAAACTGTTTTTT. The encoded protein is CASSVGLRFAGEKLFF. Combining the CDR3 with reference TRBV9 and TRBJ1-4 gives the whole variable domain DSGVTQTPKHLITATGQRVTLRCSPRSGDLSVYWYQQSLDQGLQFLIQYYNGEERAKGNILERFSAQQFPDLHSELNLSSLELGDSALYFCASSVGLRFAGEKLFFGSGTQLSVL.

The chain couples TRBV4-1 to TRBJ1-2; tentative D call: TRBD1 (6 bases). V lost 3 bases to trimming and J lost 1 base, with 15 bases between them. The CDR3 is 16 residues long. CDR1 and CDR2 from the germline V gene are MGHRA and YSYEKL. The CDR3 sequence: CASSQYGTSDNYGYTF. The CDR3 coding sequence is TGCGCCAGCAGCCAGTACGGGACATCGGATAACTATGGCTACACCTTC.

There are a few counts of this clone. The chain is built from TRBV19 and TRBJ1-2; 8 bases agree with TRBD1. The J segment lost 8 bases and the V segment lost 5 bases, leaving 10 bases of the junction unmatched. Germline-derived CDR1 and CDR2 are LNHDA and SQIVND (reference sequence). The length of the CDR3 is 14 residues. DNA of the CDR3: TGTGCCAGTAGTCTGGTGGACAGGGCGGGAGGCTACACCTTC. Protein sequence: CASSLVDRAGGYTF.

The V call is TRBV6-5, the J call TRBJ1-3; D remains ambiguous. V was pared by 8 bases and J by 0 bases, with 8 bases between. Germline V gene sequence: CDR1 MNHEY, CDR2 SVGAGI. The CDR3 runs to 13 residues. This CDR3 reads CASDWSSGNTIYF. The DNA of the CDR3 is TGTGCCAGCGATTGGAGCTCTGGAAACACCATATATTTT.

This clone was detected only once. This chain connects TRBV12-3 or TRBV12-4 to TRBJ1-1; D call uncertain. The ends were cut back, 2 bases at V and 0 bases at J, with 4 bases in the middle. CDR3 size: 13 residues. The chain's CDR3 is CASSLRMNTEAFF. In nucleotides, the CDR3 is TGTGCCAGCAGTTTACGTATGAACACTGAAGCTTTCTTT.